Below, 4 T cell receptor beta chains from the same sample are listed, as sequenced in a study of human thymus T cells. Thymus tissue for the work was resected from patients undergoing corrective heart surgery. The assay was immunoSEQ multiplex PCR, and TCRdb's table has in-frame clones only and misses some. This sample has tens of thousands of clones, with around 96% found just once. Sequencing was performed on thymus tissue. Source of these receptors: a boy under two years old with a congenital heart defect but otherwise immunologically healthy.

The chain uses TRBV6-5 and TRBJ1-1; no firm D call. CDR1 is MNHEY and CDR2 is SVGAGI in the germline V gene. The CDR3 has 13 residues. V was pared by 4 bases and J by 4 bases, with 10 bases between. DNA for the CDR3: TGTGCCAGCAGTTGTTCGGTGGCCACTGAAGCTTTCTTT. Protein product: CASSCSVATEAFF.

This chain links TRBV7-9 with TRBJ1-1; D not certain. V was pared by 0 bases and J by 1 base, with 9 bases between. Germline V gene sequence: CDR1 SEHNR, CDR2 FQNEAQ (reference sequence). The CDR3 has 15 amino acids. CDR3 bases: TGTGCCAGCAGCTTAGCATGGCACCGGAACACTGAAGCTTTCTTT. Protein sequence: CASSLAWHRNTEAFF.

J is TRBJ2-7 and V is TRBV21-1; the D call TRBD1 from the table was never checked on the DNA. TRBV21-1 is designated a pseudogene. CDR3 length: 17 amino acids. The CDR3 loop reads CASSKYTTGGPSYEQYF. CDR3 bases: TGTGCCAGCAGCAAATACACGACAGGGGGCCCTTCCTACGAGCAGTACTTC.

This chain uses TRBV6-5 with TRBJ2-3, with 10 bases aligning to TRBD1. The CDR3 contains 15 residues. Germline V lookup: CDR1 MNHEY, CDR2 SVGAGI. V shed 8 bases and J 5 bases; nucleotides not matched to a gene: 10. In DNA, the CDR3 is TGTGCCAGCCGCGGACAGGGGGATGTGGGAGATACGCAGTATTTT. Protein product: CASRGQGDVGDTQYF.